The following is a T cell receptor beta chain sequence with its context. Its antigen remains unidentified. Sequencing was performed with immunoSEQ multiplex PCR; in TCRdb, only in-frame clones are kept and a portion is missing. The table records more than 70,000 clones, over 90% of them present only once. The data stem from a study of cytomegalovirus exposure and HLA in healthy donors. Whole-study context: The 90 to 150 validation repertoires matched the 500 to 750 first-cohort repertoires in platform, a later analysis reported.

The CDR3 is made up of 16 amino acids. Losses at the gene ends were 0 bases for V and 4 bases for J; bases not matched to a gene: 5. Germline loops: CDR1 LNHDA, CDR2 SQIVND (reference sequence). Overall study findings and caveats: The majority of TCR sequences were rare, yet some public TCRs appeared in many donors. In a later analysis, first-cohort TCR clusters were found to tend to co-occur in the 120 validation repertoires.

Among the 110 or so subjects of the validation cohort, separate from the approximately 700-subject first cohort, were the donors. The sequencing sample was made of PBMCs. The TCR originated in a woman under 30 in good health and CMV-seronegative. This chain uses TRBV19 with TRBJ1-4, with 7 bases matching TRBD1. CDR3 amino acids: CASSIDLGTDNEKLFF. CDR3 nucleotide sequence: TGTGCCAGTAGTATAGATCTCGGGACAGATAATGAAAAACTGTTTTTT.